The 25 T cell receptor beta chains in this list originate from one sample, sequenced in a study of T cell repertoires in cytomegalovirus infection. TCRdb used MiXCR to reprocess the reads, holding one entry per CDR3 protein. The sample records about 220,000 distinct CDR3 sequences, 35% to 40% being singletons. No cognate antigen is known for these TCRs. The source material was CD8+ T cells from cultured PBMCs, sampled from culture after CMV antigen stimulation. Every receptor here comes from a human donor in good health (CMV status not recorded). Some clones in this sample may be carry-over from other donors' samples.

CDR3: CASSYSDGNEQYF. CDR3 DNA sequence: TGTGCCAGCAGTTACTCCGACGGTAACGAGCAGTACTTC. The chain joins TRBV6-5 to TRBJ2-7; D not certain. Germline V lookup: CDR1 MNHEY, CDR2 SVGAGI. The CDR3 runs 13 residues. Trimming removed 0 bases at V and 5 bases at J, with 8 bases between.

This clonotype was found many times. The chain joins TRBV7-2 to TRBJ1-4; possible D gene TRBD1, 5 bases. Germline V gene sequence: CDR1 SGHTA, CDR2 FQGNSA. Trimming removed 5 bases at V and 8 bases at J, with 18 bases between. The length of the CDR3 is 15 residues. The DNA for the CDR3 is TGTGCCAGCAGCCCATCGGGGGTCCCTTCCGAAAAACTGTTTTTT. It specifies CASSPSGVPSEKLFF.

Regarding this clonotype: Germline is not matched at one junction end, which may reflect a read error. The CDR3 protein is CASSLTAGGTGGRHEQFF. The CDR3 region has the DNA TGTGCTAGCAGCTTAACCGCTGGGGGGACAGGGGGACGTCATGAGCAGTTCTTC. V and J are TRBV7-7 and TRBJ2-1; 11 positions match TRBD1. CDR1 is SSHAT and CDR2 is FNYEAQ in the germline V gene (reference sequence). CDR3 size: 18 residues.

This clonotype was seen a handful of times. The rearrangement links TRBV7-2 to TRBJ2-7; 7 bases line up with TRBD1. CDR1 is SGHTA and CDR2 is FQGNSA in the germline V gene. The CDR3 runs to 14 residues. The V and J ends lost 6 bases and 3 bases, in that order; junction bases with no gene match: 8. The CDR3 loop is CASSPDRVGYEQYF. Here the CDR3 DNA reads TGTGCCAGCAGTCCTGACAGGGTGGGCTACGAGCAGTACTTC.

The table lists this clonotype with a few counts. The gene calls are TRBV14 and TRBJ1-1; TRBD1 might be the D (5 bases). The germline CDR1 and CDR2 sequences are SGHDN and FVKESK. The CDR3 sequence is 13 residues long. V dropped 3 bases and J dropped 4 bases, with 9 bases sitting between them. The CDR3 loop is CASSHGASTEAFF. Written as DNA, the CDR3 is TGTGCCAGCAGCCATGGGGCAAGCACTGAAGCTTTCTTT.

The rearrangement joins TRBV12-5 to TRBJ1-2, with D unresolved. This CDR3 is built from 13 residues. Germline-derived CDR1 and CDR2 are LGHNT and FRNRAP. Trimming took off 2 bases at V and 6 bases at J, with 10 bases between the two ends. Here the CDR3 reads CASGLTVSDGYTF. CDR3 DNA sequence: TGTGCTAGTGGTTTGACTGTCTCGGATGGCTACACCTTC.

This rearrangement joins TRBV7-6 to TRBJ1-6; D call uncertain. The germline gives CDR1 SGHVS, CDR2 FNYEAQ. The CDR3 runs 15 residues. Trimming pared 0 bases from V and 9 bases from J, leaving 12 bases between. The CDR3 sequence is CASSLAEARGSPLHF. The DNA for the CDR3 is TGTGCCAGCAGCTTAGCGGAGGCCCGGGGTTCACCCCTCCACTTT.

The chain combines TRBV11-2 with TRBJ2-3, with D perhaps given as TRBD1 or TRBD2 (6 bases each). The germline V gene has CDR1 SGHAT and CDR2 FQNNGV. V was pared by 3 bases and J by 2 bases, with 9 bases between. CDR3 length: 14 residues. Here the CDR3 reads CASSLEGDTDTQYF. Here the CDR3 DNA reads TGTGCCAGCAGCTTGGAGGGGGACACAGATACGCAGTATTTT.

The rearrangement uses TRBV7-9 and TRBJ2-1; 8 nucleotides match TRBD2. There are 17 residues in the CDR3. Per germline, CDR1 SEHNR and CDR2 FQNEAQ (reference sequence). V shed 5 bases, J shed 8 bases, and the junction held 17 bases outside the gene matches. The CDR3 protein is CASSQGETSGSIDEQFF. CDR3 DNA: TGTGCCAGCAGCCAAGGAGAAACTAGCGGTAGTATTGATGAGCAGTTCTTC.

The chain joins TRBV4-1 to TRBJ2-5; the D gene is possibly TRBD1 (6 bases). The CDR3 has 15 amino acids. Trimming cost V 0 bases and J 4 bases, with 12 bases left between them. Germline CDR1 reads MGHRA; CDR2 reads YSYEKL. In nucleotides, the CDR3 is TGCGCCAGCAGCCAAGACAGGGGAAAATCAGAGACCCAGTACTTC. Translating it yields CASSQDRGKSETQYF.

The rearrangement joins TRBV7-6 to TRBJ2-7, with 12 positions matching TRBD2. With V trimmed by 4 bases and J by 2 bases, 9 bases remained unmatched. This CDR3 spans 17 amino acids. Germline CDR1 is SGHVS and CDR2 is FNYEAQ. The CDR3 loop is CASSSTSGSSPTYEQYF. In DNA, the CDR3 is TGTGCCAGCAGCTCGACTAGCGGGAGCTCACCTACCTACGAGCAGTACTTC.

The gene calls are TRBV6-6 and TRBJ1-1, with unresolved D. Germline V gene lookup returns CDR1 MNHNY and CDR2 SVGAGI (reference sequence). Deletions cut 3 bases from V and 3 bases from J, with 11 bases between. The CDR3 is made up of 14 amino acids. The CDR3 bases are TGTGCCAGCAGTTATGGGAGTGAGGACACTGAAGCTTTCTTT. It yields the protein CASSYGSEDTEAFF.

The chain recombines TRBV4-2 with TRBJ1-1; no reliable D call. The CDR3 length is 15 residues. Germline V lookup: CDR1 LGHNA, CDR2 YNFKEQ. The V and J ends lost 0 bases and 1 base respectively, with 9 bases between them. CDR3 residues: CASSQDLGSNTEAFF. The CDR3 DNA sequence: TGTGCCAGCAGCCAAGATTTGGGATCGAACACTGAAGCTTTCTTT.

This clonotype has more than one count but fewer than ten. This chain connects TRBV9 to TRBJ2-1; D is undetermined. The CDR3 runs 16 residues. Germline V gene data show CDR1 as SGDLS and CDR2 as YYNGEE. Trimming shortened V by 0 bases and J by 0 bases, and 10 bases separated the two germline ends. As DNA, the CDR3 is TGTGCCAGCAGCGTAGTGGCCGACTTCTCCTACAATGAGCAGTTCTTC. Translating it yields CASSVVADFSYNEQFF.

The V and J genes are TRBV27 and TRBJ1-2; D gene uncertain. Trimming stripped 3 bases from V and 1 base from J, with 9 bases between. This CDR3 region has 14 residues. Germline CDR1 is MNHEY and CDR2 is SMNVEV (reference sequence). The chain's CDR3 is CASSFGNLNYGYTF. The CDR3 DNA follows: TGTGCCAGCAGTTTCGGAAACCTTAACTATGGCTACACCTTC.

This clonotype was counted between two and nine times. This sequence joins TRBV7-2 and TRBJ2-7; D remains ambiguous. The CDR3 loop spans 13 amino acids. Germline V gives CDR1 SGHTA, CDR2 FQGNSA. V was clipped by 3 bases and J by 6 bases, with 12 bases between them. CDR3 coding DNA: TGTGCCAGCAGCTTGGATACGATGGGCGAGCAGTACTTC. Amino acids: CASSLDTMGEQYF.

J is TRBJ2-3 and V is TRBV4-1; 7 bases agree with TRBD2. Germline lookup yields CDR1 MGHRA and CDR2 YSYEKL. The junction had 6 bases not matched to a gene; V was cut back by 3 bases and J by 0 bases. The CDR3 is 16 residues long. The DNA for the CDR3 is TGCGCCAGCAGCCAGACGGGGGGACTAAGCACAGATACGCAGTATTTT. Protein product: CASSQTGGLSTDTQYF.

This clonotype was seen only a few times. This chain connects TRBV25-1 to TRBJ1-2; D uncertain. This CDR3 is 12 amino acids long. Trimming stripped 4 bases from V and 4 bases from J, with 7 bases between. Germline assignment: CDR1 MGHDK and CDR2 SYGVNS. CDR3 in amino acids: CASSVDRYGYTF. Written as DNA, the CDR3 is TGTGCCAGCAGTGTGGATCGCTATGGCTACACCTTC.

The chain links TRBV29-1 to TRBJ2-2; D not resolved. CDR3 length: 11 residues. V was clipped by 5 bases and J by 7 bases, with 8 bases between them. Germline assignment: CDR1 SQVTM and CDR2 ANQGSEA. DNA of the CDR3: TGCAGCGTTACGGGTGGCGGGGAGCTGTTTTTT. Residues: CSVTGGGELFF.

A few counts support this clonotype. The CDR3 sequence is CASTPTGTGEKNEQFF. For the CDR3, the DNA is TGTGCCAGCACCCCAACCGGGACAGGGGAAAAGAATGAGCAGTTCTTC. The gene calls are TRBV27 and TRBJ2-1; TRBD1 matches 10 bases. V was pared by 7 bases and J by 7 bases, with 13 bases of the junction left unmatched. This CDR3 contains 16 residues. CDR1 and CDR2 from the germline V gene are MNHEY and SMNVEV (reference sequence).

This clonotype was detected only a few times. This rearrangement joins TRBV7-8 to TRBJ1-4; D gene ambiguous. CDR1 is SGHVS, CDR2 FQNEAQ, per germline. V was pared by 1 base and J by 0 bases, with 9 bases between. There are 16 residues in the CDR3. DNA for the CDR3: TGTGCCAGCAGCTTAGTATTTGGGGCAACTAATGAAAAACTGTTTTTT. This encodes CASSLVFGATNEKLFF.

The rearrangement uses TRBV6-1 and TRBJ1-1; D unresolved. Germline V lookup: CDR1 MNHNS, CDR2 SASEGT. The CDR3 length is 15 residues. V was shortened by 0 bases and J by 4 bases, with 12 bases between the two germline ends. The CDR3 DNA reads as TGTGCCAGCAGTGAAGCGGCCTGGTTGGGCACTGAAGCTTTCTTT. Amino acids: CASSEAAWLGTEAFF.

This clonotype was observed at least ten times. The chain employs TRBV7-9 and TRBJ2-7; D not certain. The V end was cut by 3 bases, the J end by 7 bases, with 10 bases between. Germline V gives CDR1 SEHNR, CDR2 FQNEAQ (reference sequence). The CDR3 spans 12 residues. CDR3 coding DNA: TGTGCCAGCAGCTTGGGCGGACGGGAGCAGTACTTC. Residues: CASSLGGREQYF.

This clonotype turned up a few times. The CDR3 is CASSSRRGDTGELFF. For the CDR3, the DNA is TGTGCCAGCAGCTCCCGACGTGGGGACACCGGGGAGCTGTTTTTT. This sequence joins TRBV7-8 and TRBJ2-2; D call uncertain. CDR1 and CDR2 (germline): SGHVS, FQNEAQ. The length of the CDR3 is 15 residues. Trimming cost V 4 bases and J 3 bases, with 12 bases left between them. Looking up the rest from reference TRBV7-8 and TRBJ2-2 gives the full variable domain: GAGVSQSPRYKVAKRGQDVALRCDPISGHVSLFWYQQALGQGPEFLTYFQNEAQLDKSGLPSDRFFAERPEGSVSTLKIQRTQQEDSAVYLCASSSRRGDTGELFFGEGSRLTVL.

To note about this clonotype: A much larger clone differs from this one at a single base, so this may be a read error. The genes are TRBV7-8 and TRBJ2-3; 8 bases are a match to TRBD1. V lost 5 bases and J lost 3; bases outside the gene matches: 10. Germline CDR1 and CDR2: SGHVS and FQNEAQ. CDR3 length: 16 residues. CDR3 sequence (DNA): TGTGCCAGCAGCCTTCAGGGGGCGGTAGGGACAGATACGCAGTATTTT. As protein: CASSLQGAVGTDTQYF.